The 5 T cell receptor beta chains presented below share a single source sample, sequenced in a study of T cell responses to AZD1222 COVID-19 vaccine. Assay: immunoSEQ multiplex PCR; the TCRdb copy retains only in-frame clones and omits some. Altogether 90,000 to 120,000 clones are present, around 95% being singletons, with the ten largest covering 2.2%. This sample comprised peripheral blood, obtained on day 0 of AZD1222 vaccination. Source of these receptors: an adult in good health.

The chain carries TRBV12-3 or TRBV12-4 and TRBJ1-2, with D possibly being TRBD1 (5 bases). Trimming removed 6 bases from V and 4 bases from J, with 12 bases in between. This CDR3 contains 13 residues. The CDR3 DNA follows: TGTGCCAGCAGCTGGGGGATGGGCTATGGCTACACCTTC. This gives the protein CASSWGMGYGYTF.

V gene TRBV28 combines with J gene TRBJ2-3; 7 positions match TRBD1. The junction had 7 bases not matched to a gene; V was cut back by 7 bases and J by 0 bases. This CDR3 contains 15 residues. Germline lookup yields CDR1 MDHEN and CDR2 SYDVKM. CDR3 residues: CASTRQGFSTDTQYF. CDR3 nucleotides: TGTGCCAGCACTCGACAGGGTTTTAGCACAGATACGCAGTATTTT.

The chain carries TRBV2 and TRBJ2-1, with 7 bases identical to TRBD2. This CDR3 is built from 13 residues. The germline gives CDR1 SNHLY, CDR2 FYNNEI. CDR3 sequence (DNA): TGTTTAAGCGGGAATAGCTCCTACAATGAGCAGTTCTTC. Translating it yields CLSGNSSYNEQFF.

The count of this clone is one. The CDR3 loop is CASRGYQDTGELFF. The CDR3 DNA follows: TGTGCCAGCAGAGGTTACCAGGACACCGGGGAGCTGTTTTTT. The chain has TRBV7-2 and TRBJ2-2, with D uncertain. CDR3 size: 14 residues. Germline CDR1 and CDR2: SGHTA and FQGNSA. Between the trimmed V and J ends, which lost 6 bases and 3 bases, there was a span of 11 bases.

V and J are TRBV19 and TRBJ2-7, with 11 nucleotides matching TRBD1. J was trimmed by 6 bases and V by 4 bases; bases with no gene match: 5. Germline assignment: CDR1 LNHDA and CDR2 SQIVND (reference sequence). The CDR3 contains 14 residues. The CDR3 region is CASSTRTGGVEQYF. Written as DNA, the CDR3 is TGTGCCAGTAGTACCCGGACAGGGGGCGTCGAGCAGTACTTC.